These 18 T cell receptor beta chains share one sample of origin, sequenced in a study of cytomegalovirus exposure and HLA in healthy donors. Measured with immunoSEQ multiplex PCR; TCRdb has only the in-frame clones, and not every one. The table shows 200,000 or so clones, with approximately 82% occurring only once. Sequencing was done on a sample of PBMCs. These receptors were taken from a woman younger than 35 in good health and CMV-seronegative.

The table lists this clone with a few counts. V gene TRBV2 combines with J gene TRBJ1-2; TRBD1 matches at 8 bases. The V gene's germline CDR1 is SNHLY and CDR2 FYNNEI. The CDR3 covers 14 residues. V was pared by 1 base and J by 4 bases, with 2 bases of the junction left unmatched. The CDR3, as DNA: TGTGCCAGCAGTGAAGACAGGGGGGTCTATGGCTACACCTTC. Translated: CASSEDRGVYGYTF.

This clone was seen at least ten times. The gene calls are TRBV4-1 and TRBJ2-1, with D perhaps matching TRBD1 or TRBD2 (6 bases each). V dropped 4 bases and J dropped 8 bases, with 15 bases sitting between them. Per germline, CDR1 MGHRA and CDR2 YSYEKL. This CDR3 comprises 14 residues. The CDR3 loop reads CASSRQQEGDEQFF. The CDR3 DNA reads TGCGCCAGCAGCCGACAGCAGGAGGGGGATGAGCAGTTCTTC.

The chain has TRBV6-5 and TRBJ2-2, with D maybe TRBD1 (6 bases). With 4 bases removed from V and 2 bases from J, the gap between germline ends came to 11 bases. This CDR3 is built from 15 residues. CDR1 and CDR2 (germline): MNHEY, SVGAGI. The CDR3 region is CASSLYRANTGELFF. CDR3 DNA sequence: TGTGCCAGCAGTTTGTACAGGGCCAACACCGGGGAGCTGTTTTTT.

The gene calls are TRBV6-5 and TRBJ2-4; either TRBD1 or TRBD2 may fit D (6 bases each). CDR1 and CDR2 from the germline V gene are MNHEY and SVGAGI. Trimming cost V 6 bases and J 5 bases, with 14 bases left between them. The CDR3 contains 14 residues. DNA of the CDR3: TGTGCCAGCAGCCCCGGTGGGGGGCAAAACATTCAGTACTTC. This codes for CASSPGGGQNIQYF.

V usage is TRBV6-5 and J usage is TRBJ1-1, with D possibly being TRBD1 (5 bases). With 0 bases removed from V and 3 bases from J, the gap between germline ends came to 11 bases. Germline CDR1 reads MNHEY; CDR2 reads SVGAGI. This CDR3 comprises 15 residues. The CDR3: CASSYSTQAYTEAFF. CDR3 nucleotide sequence: TGTGCCAGCAGTTACTCCACACAGGCCTACACTGAAGCTTTCTTT.

This chain connects TRBV29-1 to TRBJ1-1; no definite D call. The CDR3 spans 13 residues. CDR1 and CDR2 from the germline V gene are SQVTM and ANQGSEA. The V end was cut by 4 bases, the J end by 5 bases, with 14 bases between. The CDR3: CSVGGGRETEAFF. As DNA, the CDR3 is TGCAGCGTTGGTGGCGGGCGGGAGACTGAAGCTTTCTTT.

The chain links TRBV19 to TRBJ2-7; D might be TRBD1 (5 bases). This CDR3 contains 13 residues. The V and J ends lost 1 base and 3 bases respectively, with 7 bases between them. Germline CDR1 and CDR2: LNHDA and SQIVND (reference sequence). The CDR3 coding sequence is TGTGCCAGTAGTATAGGGGGCAGCTACGAGCAGTACTTC. Protein sequence: CASSIGGSYEQYF.

The V call is TRBV27, the J call TRBJ1-6, with TRBD1 as a possible D gene (6 bases). Germline V CDR1 and CDR2: MNHEY, SMNVEV (reference sequence). Deletions cut 7 bases from V and 4 bases from J, with 14 bases between. The CDR3 has 15 amino acids. The CDR3: CASKGGSLYNSPLHF. CDR3 bases: TGTGCCAGCAAGGGGGGGTCACTGTATAATTCACCCCTCCACTTT.

This sequence joins TRBV27 and TRBJ2-1, with TRBD2 matching over 10 bases. The J segment lost 3 bases and the V segment lost 5 bases, leaving 7 bases of the junction unmatched. CDR1 MNHEY and CDR2 SMNVEV come from the germline V gene (reference sequence). This CDR3 comprises 16 residues. This CDR3 is CASSLSSGSYYNEQFF. The DNA of the CDR3 is TGTGCCAGCAGTCTTTCTAGCGGGAGTTACTACAATGAGCAGTTCTTC.

There are a few counts of this clone. The chain combines TRBV15 with TRBJ1-2, with 8 nucleotides matching TRBD1. This CDR3 spans 12 amino acids. V gave up 0 bases and J gave up 13 bases; unmatched junction bases: 4. CDR1 is LNHNV and CDR2 is YYDKDF in the germline V gene (reference sequence). CDR3 DNA: TGTGCCACCAGCAGAGATCAGGGGGCCGCCACCTTC. It codes for CATSRDQGAATF.

The rearrangement uses TRBV5-1 and TRBJ1-2, with D maybe TRBD1 (6 bases). Germline loops: CDR1 SGHRS, CDR2 YFSETQ. CDR3 size: 14 residues. The V gene lost 3 bases and the J gene lost 6 bases, with 15 bases spanning the gap. In DNA form, the CDR3 reads TGCGCCAGCAGCTACTTACAGGGTCGTGATGGCTACACCTTC. It is translated as CASSYLQGRDGYTF.

The chain employs TRBV27 and TRBJ1-5; 9 positions agree with TRBD1. The CDR3 length is 15 residues. Losses at the gene ends were 6 bases for V and 3 bases for J; bases not matched to a gene: 6. Germline loops: CDR1 MNHEY, CDR2 SMNVEV (reference sequence). CDR3 DNA sequence: TGTGCCAGCAGCTCCGGGACAGGGATCAATCAGCCCCAGCATTTT. This gives the protein CASSSGTGINQPQHF.

This chain connects TRBV5-1 to TRBJ2-3; TRBD2 aligns across 14 bases. The trim removed 3 bases at V and 4 bases at J, leaving 4 bases unmatched. Germline-derived CDR1 and CDR2 are SGHRS and YFSETQ. CDR3 size: 16 residues. The CDR3 DNA sequence: TGCGCCAGCAGCTCGGGGACTAGCGGGAGTTCAGATACGCAGTATTTT. This gives the protein CASSSGTSGSSDTQYF.

The chain joins TRBV27 to TRBJ1-4; a possible D gene is TRBD1 (5 bases). V lost 6 bases to trimming and J lost 11 bases, with 22 bases between them. This CDR3 is 15 amino acids long. CDR1 MNHEY and CDR2 SMNVEV come from the germline V gene (reference sequence). DNA of the CDR3: TGTGCCAGCAGGCGTGCCGGGACGTTGGAGTGGAAACTGTTTTTT. This codes for CASRRAGTLEWKLFF.

With respect to this clone: The identical CDR3 is also encoded by other nucleotide sequences in the sample. The chain couples TRBV5-1 to TRBJ2-3, with D maybe TRBD1 (6 bases). Trimming took off 0 bases at V and 1 base at J, with 9 bases between the two ends. Germline V gene lookup returns CDR1 SGHRS and CDR2 YFSETQ. This CDR3 contains 15 residues. CDR3 protein: CASSLDGGGTDTQYF. The CDR3 nucleotides are TGCGCCAGCAGCTTGGATGGGGGCGGCACAGATACGCAGTATTTT.

This chain uses TRBV6-1 with TRBJ2-2, with 7 bases identical to TRBD2. Unmatched junction bases numbered 12, after V lost 6 bases and J lost 8 bases. The CDR3 consists of 15 residues. CDR1 MNHNS and CDR2 SASEGT come from the germline V gene. As DNA, the CDR3 is TGTGCCAGCAGGCAGGGACTACTCGCTACGGGGGAGCTGTTTTTT. Amino acids: CASRQGLLATGELFF.

V and J are TRBV28 and TRBJ2-7; 8 bases map to TRBD2. Germline-derived CDR1 and CDR2 are MDHEN and SYDVKM. This CDR3 spans 14 amino acids. The V gene end was trimmed by 7 bases and the J gene end by 0 bases; junction bases not matched to a gene: 5. This chain's CDR3 is CASITSGSSYEQYF. Written as DNA, the CDR3 is TGTGCCAGCATTACTAGCGGAAGCTCCTACGAGCAGTACTTC. The full variable domain, its missing parts supplied by reference TRBV28 and TRBJ2-7, is DVKVTQSSRYLVKRTGEKVFLECVQDMDHENMFWYRQDPGLGLRLIYFSYDVKMKEKGDIPEGYSVSREKKERFSLILESASTNQTSMYLCASITSGSSYEQYFGPGTRLTVT.

This clone has just a few counts. V usage is TRBV5-1 and J usage is TRBJ2-2; no clear D gene. Germline V CDR1 and CDR2: SGHRS, YFSETQ. Trimming stripped 4 bases from V and 6 bases from J, with 7 bases between. CDR3 length: 12 amino acids. CDR3 region: CASSPYPGELFF. CDR3 nucleotide sequence: TGCGCCAGCAGCCCCTACCCCGGGGAGCTGTTTTTT. The full variable domain, its missing parts supplied by reference TRBV5-1 and TRBJ2-2, is KAGVTQTPRYLIKTRGQQVTLSCSPISGHRSVSWYQQTPGQGLQFLFEYFSETQRNKGNFPGRFSGRQFSNSRSEMNVSTLELGDSALYLCASSPYPGELFFGEGSRLTVL.